Following are 2 T cell receptor beta chains from one sample sequenced in a study of neurological immune-mediated disorders. Each CDR3 protein is one row after TCRdb ran MiXCR on the 5' RACE reads. The sample yields about 62,000 distinct CDR3 sequences, 4% to 5.5% seen once. Sequencing input: PBMCs. Every receptor here comes from a woman aged 50 to 60 with multiple sclerosis.

There are many counts of this clonotype. V and J are TRBV5-1 and TRBJ2-2; 8 bases fit TRBD1. Germline CDR1 reads SGHRS; CDR2 reads YFSETQ. CDR3 length: 16 amino acids. The trim removed 2 bases at V and 1 base at J, leaving 4 bases unmatched. The CDR3 sequence: CASSFPGGKNTGELFF. CDR3 sequence (DNA): TGCGCCAGCAGCTTCCCAGGGGGCAAGAACACCGGGGAGCTGTTTTTT.

This clonotype has only a few counts. At one end, the junction sequence differs from germline, possibly due to a read error. The V call is TRBV28, the J call TRBJ1-5; D is undetermined. Germline V gives CDR1 MDHEN, CDR2 SYDVKM. The CDR3 totals 15 residues. The CDR3, as DNA: TGTGCCAGCAGCCCCATGGAAGATAGCAATCAGCCCCAGAATTTT. Amino acids: CASSPMEDSNQPQNF.